This T cell receptor (beta chain) came from a study of blood T cell repertoires in COVID-19. Overall study context: PBMCs, B-cell-depleted T cells, or T cells provided the cDNA or gDNA that made up the material.

Original methodology: Estimation of nucleated cell counts was performed using reference gene primer amplification. The assay was immunoSEQ multiplex PCR, and TCRdb's table has in-frame clones only and misses some. That table furnishes V, J and clone size, whereas the DNA furnished D and trimming. The sample lists about 190,000 clones, about 89% seen once, with 6.5% to 8.5% in the top ten. The CDR3 has 13 residues. Germline values: CDR1 GTSNPN, CDR2 SVGIG (reference sequence). Trimming shortened V by 8 bases and J by 3 bases, and 11 bases separated the two germline ends. This clone came up a few times.

Source material: peripheral blood. The clonotype comes from a man aged 40-50 years with acute or convalescent COVID-19. The chain recombines TRBV30 with TRBJ1-6, with D maybe TRBD1 (6 bases). CDR3 sequence reads: CAGDRIYNSPLHF. CDR3 in DNA: TGTGCCGGAGACAGGATCTATAATTCACCCCTCCACTTT.